Below, 24 T cell receptor beta chains from the same sample are listed, as sequenced in a study of T cell responses to AZD1222 COVID-19 vaccine (dated by TCRdb to the early 2020s). Libraries were built with the immunoSEQ multiplex PCR assay. The table comes from immuneACCESS by way of TCRdb, which keeps in-frame sequences with V and J called. Part of the clones is missing from these tables; in studies checked, under half for an unresolved V gene and the rest for unknown reasons. The sample table contains some 120,000 clones; only one count was recorded for 70% to 85% of them. The leading ten clones occupy about 6% of the sample. This specimen's time point label, per the study, means: baseline before first vaccination. This material consisted of peripheral blood, taken on day 0 of AZD1222 vaccination. These receptors were collected from an adult in good health.

The chain has TRBV3-1 (or the pseudogene TRBV3-2) and TRBJ2-3; D might be TRBD2 (7 bases). Germline V lookup: CDR1 LGHDT, CDR2 YNNKEL (reference sequence). The V gene lost 0 bases and the J gene lost 2 bases, with 12 bases spanning the gap. CDR3 size: 16 residues. CDR3: CASSQERGGLTDTQYF. CDR3 nucleotide sequence: TGTGCCAGCAGCCAAGAGAGGGGGGGCCTCACAGATACGCAGTATTTT.

This clone was detected a few times. The chain combines TRBV5-4 with TRBJ1-2; 9 bases align to TRBD1. Germline V gives CDR1 SGHNT, CDR2 YYREEE (reference sequence). After removal of 2 bases from V and 5 bases from J, the junction contained 4 bases not matched to a gene. This CDR3 region has 14 residues. CDR3 loop: CASSFPDRGYGYTF. The CDR3 bases are TGTGCCAGCAGCTTCCCGGACAGGGGATATGGCTACACCTTC.

The rearrangement joins TRBV7-9 to TRBJ1-5, with unresolved D. CDR1 is SEHNR, CDR2 FQNEAQ, per germline (reference sequence). CDR3 length equals 14 residues. Between the trimmed V and J ends, which lost 3 bases and 1 base, there was a span of 7 bases. DNA for the CDR3: TGTGCCAGCAGCTTTGGGTCAAGCAATCAGCCCCAGCATTTT. Translated, it gives CASSFGSSNQPQHF.

This clone was seen ten or more times. In DNA, the CDR3 is TGTGCCAGCAGCGAGCGGACAGGGGGGAACACCGGGGAGCTGTTTTTT. Its translation: CASSERTGGNTGELFF. The chain employs TRBV9 and TRBJ2-2, with 10 bases lining up with TRBD1. There are 16 residues in the CDR3. V trimming: 3 bases; J trimming: 1 base; junction bases outside the gene matches: 3. Looked up from germline, CDR1 is SGDLS and CDR2 is YYNGEE.

This clone was seen a few times. The chain combines TRBV6-5 with TRBJ1-6; the match to TRBD1 covers 7 bases. The length of the CDR3 is 13 residues. Germline V gives CDR1 MNHEY, CDR2 SVGAGI. V was clipped by 5 bases and J by 15 bases; unmatched bases: 10. The CDR3 loop is CASSRGGTANLHF. Written as DNA, the CDR3 is TGTGCCAGCAGTCGCGGGGGGACAGCGAACCTCCACTTT.

J is TRBJ2-7 and V is TRBV7-2; TRBD1 matches at 10 bases. The germline V gene has CDR1 SGHTA and CDR2 FQGNSA. The length of the CDR3 is 15 residues. V shed 0 bases and J 4 bases; nucleotides not matched to a gene: 3. CDR3 residues: CASSLAWTGGYEQYF. In DNA, the CDR3 is TGTGCCAGCAGCTTAGCGTGGACAGGGGGATACGAGCAGTACTTC.

V is TRBV19 and J is TRBJ1-4; D unresolved. The CDR3 covers 14 residues. Trimming took 5 bases from V and 5 from J, leaving 12 bases between them. CDR1 and CDR2 from the germline V gene are LNHDA and SQIVND (reference sequence). The CDR3, as DNA: TGTGCCAGTAGTTTCAGCGCCCAGAATGAAAAACTGTTTTTT. Translating it yields CASSFSAQNEKLFF. Based on the CDR3 plus reference TRBV19 and TRBJ1-4, the full variable domain is DGGITQSPKYLFRKEGQNVTLSCEQNLNHDAMYWYRQDPGQGLRLIYYSQIVNDFQKGDIAEGYSVSREKKESFPLTVTSAQKNPTAFYLCASSFSAQNEKLFFGSGTQLSVL.

The chain's CDR3 is CASSLAPGQGYGYTF. CDR3 DNA: TGCGCCAGCAGCTTGGCCCCGGGACAGGGCTATGGCTACACCTTC. The genes are TRBV5-1 and TRBJ1-2; 9 bases agree with TRBD1. The trim removed 0 bases at V and 4 bases at J, leaving 4 bases unmatched. The CDR3 is 15 amino acids. The germline gives CDR1 SGHRS, CDR2 YFSETQ. Drawing the rest from reference TRBV5-1 and TRBJ1-2, the complete variable domain is KAGVTQTPRYLIKTRGQQVTLSCSPISGHRSVSWYQQTPGQGLQFLFEYFSETQRNKGNFPGRFSGRQFSNSRSEMNVSTLELGDSALYLCASSLAPGQGYGYTFGSGTRLTVV.

The chain employs TRBV5-4 and TRBJ2-7; no clear D. Trimming removed 3 bases from V and 6 bases from J, with 19 bases in between. The CDR3 totals 15 residues. Looked up from germline, CDR1 is SGHNT and CDR2 is YYREEE (reference sequence). CDR3 sequence: CASSSAGLHSAEQYF. For the CDR3, the DNA is TGTGCCAGCAGCTCGGCCGGCCTACACTCTGCCGAGCAGTACTTC.

The chain joins TRBV7-9 to TRBJ1-1, with D hard to call. The germline gives CDR1 SEHNR, CDR2 FQNEAQ (reference sequence). The CDR3 length is 13 residues. V lost 1 base and J lost 5, with 8 bases in between. CDR3 bases: TGTGCCAGCAGCTTAGAGAAGGGAACTGAAGCTTTCTTT. Protein sequence: CASSLEKGTEAFF.

A note on this clone: At one of its ends the junction is not consistent with the germline gene, which may arise from a read error. V usage is TRBV7-9 and J usage is TRBJ2-7, with a tentative D call TRBD1 (6 bases). Germline V lookup: CDR1 SEHNR, CDR2 FQNEAQ (reference sequence). The CDR3 spans 14 residues. The CDR3 DNA reads TGTGCCAGCAGCCCGTCCCCAAAAGGGACAACCGAGGACTTC. It yields the protein CASSPSPKGTTEDF.

The gene calls are TRBV6-5 and TRBJ1-2; D not resolved. The CDR3 consists of 14 residues. Per the germline V gene, CDR1 is MNHEY and CDR2 is SVGAGI. Trimming shortened V by 7 bases and J by 4 bases, and 16 bases separated the two germline ends. The CDR3 is CASKSNDGPYGYTF. DNA for the CDR3: TGTGCCAGCAAATCCAATGACGGCCCCTATGGCTACACCTTC.

V usage is TRBV29-1 and J usage is TRBJ2-5; 15 nucleotides line up with TRBD2. The CDR3 sequence is 15 residues long. With V trimmed by 7 bases and J by 5 bases, 8 bases remained unmatched. CDR1 SQVTM and CDR2 ANQGSEA come from the germline V gene. CDR3 residues: CSGTGLAGGGETQYF. CDR3 coding DNA: TGCAGCGGAACGGGACTAGCGGGGGGCGGGGAGACCCAGTACTTC.

CDR3 protein: CASSQPRGQGLGELFF. The CDR3 DNA reads as TGTGCCAGCAGCCAACCGAGGGGACAGGGGCTCGGGGAGCTGTTTTTT. The chain uses TRBV3-1 (or the pseudogene TRBV3-2) and TRBJ2-2; 10 nucleotides line up with TRBD1. Germline CDR1 and CDR2: LGHDT and YNNKEL (reference sequence). The CDR3 extends over 16 amino acids. With V trimmed by 2 bases and J by 7 bases, 7 bases remained unmatched.

The rearrangement uses TRBV7-2 and TRBJ2-7; 7 nucleotides agree with TRBD2. Germline CDR1 SGHTA, CDR2 FQGNSA. V shed 5 bases, J shed 5 bases, and the junction held 12 bases outside the gene matches. The CDR3 has 15 amino acids. CDR3 in amino acids: CASSTRPLAQDEQYF. The CDR3 DNA follows: TGTGCCAGCAGCACTAGGCCACTAGCGCAGGACGAGCAGTACTTC.

This rearrangement joins TRBV30 to TRBJ1-2; 8 positions match TRBD1. Trimming at V came to 5 bases and at J to 5 bases, leaving 4 bases not matched to a gene. The CDR3 consists of 12 residues. CDR1 GTSNPN and CDR2 SVGIG come from the germline V gene (reference sequence). The CDR3 protein is CAWSTGEYGYTF. The DNA of the CDR3 is TGTGCCTGGTCGACAGGGGAATATGGCTACACCTTC.

The V and J genes are TRBV5-4 and TRBJ2-7; 8 bases line up with TRBD2. The CDR3 sequence is 13 residues long. The V segment lost 3 bases and the J segment 4 bases; nucleotides outside the gene matches: 3. Germline V gene lookup returns CDR1 SGHNT and CDR2 YYREEE (reference sequence). CDR3 loop: CASSWSGGYEQYF. As DNA, the CDR3 is TGTGCCAGCAGCTGGAGCGGGGGTTACGAGCAGTACTTC.

The chain couples TRBV3-1 (or the pseudogene TRBV3-2) to TRBJ2-2; D is undetermined. Germline V gives CDR1 LGHDT, CDR2 YNNKEL (reference sequence). V lost 1 base to trimming and J lost 8 bases, with 5 bases between them. The CDR3 has 12 amino acids. CDR3 in DNA: TGTGCCAGCAGCCAAGTATCTGGGGAGCTGTTTTTT. Protein: CASSQVSGELFF.

The chain uses TRBV7-9 and TRBJ1-6; D uncertain. This CDR3 has 14 residues. V was shortened by 1 base and J by 10 bases, with 11 bases between the two germline ends. Germline V gives CDR1 SEHNR, CDR2 FQNEAQ (reference sequence). The CDR3: CASSLEGLGSPLHF. DNA of the CDR3: TGTGCCAGCAGCTTAGAAGGGTTAGGCTCACCCCTCCACTTT.

This clone was detected only a few times. This chain links TRBV6-5 with TRBJ1-2; 7 bases are a match to TRBD1. The CDR3 is 16 residues long. Germline CDR1 reads MNHEY; CDR2 reads SVGAGI. Losses at the gene ends were 0 bases for V and 4 bases for J; bases not matched to a gene: 8. CDR3 DNA: TGTGCCAGCAGTTACTCGTCGGGACAGCACTCCTATGGCTACACCTTC. Its translation is CASSYSSGQHSYGYTF.

The rearrangement uses TRBV2 and TRBJ2-7; no firm D call. Germline V lookup: CDR1 SNHLY, CDR2 FYNNEI. This CDR3 contains 13 residues. Trimming left V 1 base short and J 7 bases short, with 11 bases between. This CDR3 is CASSEVKELEQYF. CDR3 coding DNA: TGTGCCAGCAGTGAAGTTAAGGAGCTAGAGCAGTACTTC.

The V call is TRBV6-5, the J call TRBJ1-1; D might be TRBD1 (5 bases). Germline V gene data show CDR1 as MNHEY and CDR2 as SVGAGI. V was cut by 6 bases and J by 0 bases, with 8 bases left in between. The length of the CDR3 is 13 residues. CDR3 sequence (DNA): TGTGCCAGCAGAAGACAGATGAACACTGAAGCTTTCTTT. Encoded protein: CASRRQMNTEAFF.

This chain uses TRBV7-8 with TRBJ1-6; D call uncertain. Between the trimmed V and J ends, which lost 7 bases and 4 bases, there was a span of 20 bases. The CDR3 runs 17 residues. The germline gives CDR1 SGHVS, CDR2 FQNEAQ. CDR3 amino acids: CASTSPSQATYNSPLHF. As DNA, the CDR3 is TGTGCCAGCACCTCCCCTTCGCAGGCAACTTATAATTCACCCCTCCACTTT. Looking up the rest from reference TRBV7-8 and TRBJ1-6 gives the full variable domain: GAGVSQSPRYKVAKRGQDVALRCDPISGHVSLFWYQQALGQGPEFLTYFQNEAQLDKSGLPSDRFFAERPEGSVSTLKIQRTQQEDSAVYLCASTSPSQATYNSPLHFGNGTRLTVT.

This sequence joins TRBV6-5 and TRBJ2-7; no reliable D call. Germline CDR1 is MNHEY and CDR2 is SVGAGI. Trimming removed 4 bases at V and 5 bases at J, with 6 bases between. This CDR3 has 11 residues. The CDR3 loop is CASSLYHEQYF. The CDR3, as DNA: TGTGCCAGCAGTTTATATCACGAGCAGTACTTC.